The 2 T cell receptor beta chains reported below all come from one sample, sequenced in a study of shared clonotypes between healthy human individuals. Sequencing was performed with immunoSEQ multiplex PCR; in TCRdb, only in-frame clones are kept and a portion is missing. The profile shows about 700,000 clones, about 74% of them singletons. Sample: memory CD4+ T cells sorted from blood. Subset given: CD45RA-negative fraction. The receptors were gathered from a woman in her 30s in good health.

The rearrangement uses TRBV5-8 and TRBJ1-1; D uncertain. The CDR3 sequence is 18 residues long. CDR1 SGHTS and CDR2 YDEGEE come from the germline V gene. V was pared by 2 bases and J by 1 base, with 21 bases between. CDR3 region: CASSFETSSDGQNTEAFF. CDR3 bases: TGTGCCAGCAGCTTCGAAACATCGAGTGACGGCCAGAACACTGAAGCTTTCTTT.

This clone was recorded at least ten times. Here the CDR3 reads CASSYGQGDAYGYTF. CDR3 nucleotides: TGTGCCAGCAGCTACGGGCAGGGAGACGCCTATGGCTACACCTTC. The genes are TRBV28 and TRBJ1-2, with D maybe TRBD1 (5 bases). Trimming took off 6 bases at V and 4 bases at J, with 18 bases between the two ends. The CDR3 length is 15 residues. Germline V gives CDR1 MDHEN, CDR2 SYDVKM.